This T cell receptor (beta chain) was sequenced for a study of T-cell memory formation after mild COVID-19. TCR alpha and TCR beta cDNA libraries carrying sample barcodes and UMIs were produced by 5'RACE using constant-segment primers. Each CDR3 protein is one row after TCRdb ran MiXCR on the 5' RACE reads. The sample consists of some 250,000 distinct CDR3 sequences, roughly 10% of them appearing once. As for this clonotype: The antigen remains unidentified.

General observations from the study: Specificity for SARS-CoV-2 was not confirmed among the second-wave clones peaking on day 37. For contracting clones, CD4+ ones sat mainly in CM and EM, CD8+ in EMRA. While clones contracting from day 15 to 85 were balanced between CD4 and CD8, later expanders leaned CD4+.

V was pared by 1 base and J by 6 bases, with 7 bases between. Germline V gives CDR1 MGHRA, CDR2 YSYEKL. CDR3 size: 12 residues. This TCR was sampled from a man aged 18 to 35 who had mild COVID-19 (a few samples of this study predate the infection). Cell type and time point are not known. V is TRBV4-1 and J is TRBJ2-7; perhaps TRBD2 as D (6 bases). Sample: PBMCs or a T cell subset sorted from them (not recorded which). The CDR3: CASSQVGGEQYF. In nucleotides, the CDR3 is TGCGCCAGCAGCCAAGTGGGGGGCGAGCAGTACTTC.